This T cell receptor beta chain originates from a study of T cell repertoires in cytomegalovirus infection. Study as a whole: Selected CMV epitopes included recently identified HLA-C-restricted ones as well as well-studied HLA-B-restricted ones. Study-level results: Clonotypes of TCR beta that were HLA-C-restricted and CMV-specific dominated the ex vivo response. Summed public TCR beta family frequency identified CMV carriers bearing the relevant HLA.

In regard to this clonotype: Its antigen is not identified.

TCRdb independently ran MiXCR on the reads; one entry per CDR3 protein. Among 200,000 or so distinct CDR3 sequences, around 35% were seen once, and the ten largest hold 55% to 70%. This CDR3 spans 14 amino acids. The V end lost 0 bases, the J end lost 4 bases, and 7 bases lay between the germline ends. CDR1 is LGHDT and CDR2 is YNNKEL in the germline V gene (reference sequence). The chain couples TRBV3-1 to TRBJ1-5; D gene ambiguous. The sample consisted of CD8+ T cells from cultured PBMCs, taken from culture after CMV antigen stimulation. The clonotype originates from a human donor in good health (CMV status not recorded). Some clones in this sample may be carry-over from other donors' samples. The CDR3: CASSQDNTNQPQHF. Written as DNA, the CDR3 is TGTGCCAGCAGCCAAGACAACACTAATCAGCCCCAGCATTTT.